This passage covers 17 T cell receptor beta chains from one sample sequenced in a study of blood T cell repertoires in COVID-19. The method was immunoSEQ multiplex PCR; TCRdb's version includes in-frame clones alone and lacks a portion of them. The sample lists about 45,000 clones; around four fifths were seen once. Sequenced material: peripheral blood. All receptors derive from a man aged 50 or older with active COVID-19.

J is TRBJ2-1 and V is TRBV20-1; D possibly corresponds to TRBD2 (6 bases). V was trimmed by 3 bases and J by 0 bases, leaving 18 bases between them. Per germline, CDR1 DFQATT and CDR2 SNEGSKA (reference sequence). The CDR3 loop spans 17 amino acids. The CDR3 region has the DNA TGCAGTGCTAGTTCCGGGACTCATAAAAGCTCCTACAATGAGCAGTTCTTC. This sequence encodes CSASSGTHKSSYNEQFF.

The CDR3 region is CASSLAPGEAFF. CDR3 bases: TGCGCCAGCAGCTTGGCCCCAGGGGAAGCTTTCTTT. This chain joins TRBV5-1 and TRBJ1-1; D is perhaps TRBD1 (5 bases). Germline-derived CDR1 and CDR2 are SGHRS and YFSETQ. The V and J ends lost 0 bases and 8 bases respectively, with 8 bases between them. This CDR3 contains 12 residues.

This clone was counted a single time. This rearrangement joins TRBV19 to TRBJ2-1; TRBD2 matches at 10 bases. The V gene end was trimmed by 2 bases and the J gene end by 1 base; junction bases not matched to a gene: 20. The CDR3 consists of 22 residues. Germline values: CDR1 LNHDA, CDR2 SQIVND (reference sequence). This CDR3 is CASSISGLAGVVSPVSYNEQFF. The CDR3 nucleotides read TGTGCCAGTAGTATATCTGGGCTAGCGGGAGTTGTCAGTCCAGTATCCTACAATGAGCAGTTCTTC.

The chain combines TRBV24-1 with TRBJ2-1, with 9 bases identical to TRBD1. V lost 6 bases, J lost 5 bases, and 7 bases stayed unmatched. CDR1 KGHDR and CDR2 SFDVKD come from the germline V gene. The CDR3 sequence is 15 residues long. CDR3 sequence reads: CATSLAGTGNNEQFF. CDR3 bases: TGTGCCACCAGTCTCGCCGGGACAGGGAACAATGAGCAGTTCTTC.

The gene calls are TRBV7-9 and TRBJ2-7; D possibly corresponds to TRBD2 (5 bases). The V end lost 5 bases, the J end lost 5 bases, and 13 bases lay between the germline ends. In germline, CDR1 is SEHNR, CDR2 FQNEAQ (reference sequence). The CDR3 covers 13 residues. The CDR3 DNA reads TGTGCCAGCAGCCCCCGGACTGGTGACGAGCAGTACTTC. This sequence encodes CASSPRTGDEQYF.

The J gene is TRBJ1-2, the V gene TRBV18, with TRBD1 matching over 10 bases. There are 14 residues in the CDR3. Germline V gives CDR1 KGHSH, CDR2 LQKENI. J was trimmed by 4 bases and V by 4 bases; bases with no gene match: 3. CDR3 DNA sequence: TGTGCCAGCTCACTACGACAGGGGGCCTATGGCTACACCTTC. Protein: CASSLRQGAYGYTF.

This clone was recorded a few times. The chain combines TRBV18 with TRBJ1-4; D gene uncertain. The V and J ends lost 3 bases and 4 bases respectively, with 12 bases between them. Germline V CDR1 and CDR2: KGHSH, LQKENI. The CDR3 has 15 amino acids. CDR3 nucleotide sequence: TGTGCCAGCTCACCGGTAAACAGAATTAATGAAAAACTGTTTTTT. Its translation: CASSPVNRINEKLFF. The complete variable domain, with remaining parts taken from reference TRBV18 and TRBJ1-4, reads NAGVMQNPRHLVRRRGQEARLRCSPMKGHSHVYWYRQLPEEGLKFMVYLQKENIIDESGMPKERFSAEFPKEGPSILRIQQVVRGDSAAYFCASSPVNRINEKLFFGSGTQLSVL.

The chain joins TRBV6-4 to TRBJ2-5; D is uncertain. The CDR3 is 15 residues long. Trimming took off 1 base at V and 1 base at J, with 10 bases between the two ends. The germline gives CDR1 MRHNA, CDR2 SNTAGT. The CDR3 loop reads CASSDLGDFQETQYF. The CDR3 DNA is TGTGCCAGCAGTGACTTAGGAGATTTCCAAGAGACCCAGTACTTC.

V and J are TRBV5-5 and TRBJ1-2, with TRBD1 as a possible D gene (6 bases). Per germline, CDR1 SGHKS and CDR2 YYEKEE (reference sequence). V dropped 5 bases and J dropped 4 bases, with 15 bases sitting between them. CDR3 size: 14 residues. The CDR3 region has the DNA TGTGCCAGCAGTTCACAGGGATCTGGCTATGGCTACACCTTC. This translates into CASSSQGSGYGYTF. Filled out from reference TRBV5-5 and TRBJ1-2, the complete variable domain reads DAGVTQSPTHLIKTRGQQVTLRCSPISGHKSVSWYQQVLGQGPQFIFQYYEKEERGRGNFPDRFSARQFPNYSSELNVNALLLGDSALYLCASSSQGSGYGYTFGSGTRLTVV.

This rearrangement joins TRBV7-2 to TRBJ2-5; tentatively, D is TRBD2 (6 bases). Germline V gives CDR1 SGHTA, CDR2 FQGNSA. V was pared by 5 bases and J by 0 bases, with 13 bases between. The CDR3 runs 15 residues. CDR3 loop: CASSPIRGYQETQYF. CDR3 nucleotides: TGTGCCAGCAGCCCGATCCGGGGGTACCAAGAGACCCAGTACTTC.

The rearrangement links TRBV10-1 to TRBJ2-1, with D maybe TRBD2 (6 bases). The germline V and J ends were trimmed by 2 bases and 5 bases, with 16 bases remaining between them. Germline V lookup: CDR1 WNHNN, CDR2 SYGVQD (reference sequence). CDR3 length: 16 amino acids. The CDR3 sequence: CASSETSDYHNNEQFF. In DNA form, the CDR3 reads TGCGCCAGCAGTGAGACTTCGGACTACCACAACAATGAGCAGTTCTTC.

The chain joins TRBV4-1 to TRBJ2-4; tentatively, D is TRBD1 (5 bases). CDR3 length equals 14 residues. Germline lookup yields CDR1 MGHRA and CDR2 YSYEKL. The V end was cut by 6 bases, the J end by 0 bases, with 9 bases between. CDR3 in amino acids: CASRDTLAKNIQYF. The CDR3 region has the DNA TGCGCCAGCAGGGACACTTTAGCCAAAAACATTCAGTACTTC.

This clone was seen a single time. The rearrangement uses TRBV6-5 and TRBJ2-1, with 7 bases that match TRBD1. CDR1 is MNHEY and CDR2 is SVGAGI in the germline V gene. This CDR3 region has 11 residues. The V gene end was trimmed by 4 bases and the J gene end by 10 bases; junction bases not matched to a gene: 1. In DNA, the CDR3 is TGTGCCAGCAGTTCGGGACAGGAGCAGTTCTTC. It is translated as CASSSGQEQFF.

The chain employs TRBV5-1 and TRBJ1-5; 10 nucleotides line up with TRBD1. The CDR3 spans 16 residues. The V and J ends lost 4 bases and 2 bases, in that order; junction bases with no gene match: 6. Looked up from germline, CDR1 is SGHRS and CDR2 is YFSETQ. For the CDR3, the DNA is TGCGCCAGCAGCCCCGACGGACAGGGGGGCAATCAGCCCCAGCATTTT. Translating gives CASSPDGQGGNQPQHF.

The rearrangement uses TRBV2 and TRBJ2-5, with TRBD2 identical over 10 bases. CDR3 length: 16 residues. The V gene's germline CDR1 is SNHLY and CDR2 FYNNEI. Trimming at V came to 6 bases and at J to 6 bases, leaving 13 bases not matched to a gene. The CDR3 region has the DNA TGTGCCAGCAGCCCCCGGAGCGGGGGGGCCGTGAAGACCCAGTACTTC. Amino acid sequence: CASSPRSGGAVKTQYF. Together with reference TRBV2 and TRBJ2-5, the CDR3 gives the full variable domain: EPEVTQTPSHQVTQMGQEVILRCVPISNHLYFYWYRQILGQKVEFLVSFYNNEISEKSEIFDDQFSVERPDGSNFTLKIRSTKLEDSAMYFCASSPRSGGAVKTQYFGPGTRLLVL.

The chain recombines TRBV7-8 with TRBJ2-7; D uncertain. V was shortened by 5 bases and J by 2 bases, with 13 bases between the two germline ends. Per germline, CDR1 SGHVS and CDR2 FQNEAQ. The CDR3 contains 14 residues. CDR3 protein: CASSPVTQTYEQYF. CDR3 nucleotide sequence: TGTGCCAGCAGCCCGGTGACTCAGACCTACGAGCAGTACTTC.

The J gene is TRBJ2-2, the V gene TRBV6-5, with D possibly being TRBD2 (5 bases). This CDR3 comprises 13 residues. V was clipped by 2 bases and J by 7 bases, with 8 bases between them. CDR1 is MNHEY and CDR2 is SVGAGI in the germline V gene. The CDR3 DNA is TGTGCCAGCAGTTACGCGGGTAACGGGGAGCTGTTTTTT. It yields the protein CASSYAGNGELFF.